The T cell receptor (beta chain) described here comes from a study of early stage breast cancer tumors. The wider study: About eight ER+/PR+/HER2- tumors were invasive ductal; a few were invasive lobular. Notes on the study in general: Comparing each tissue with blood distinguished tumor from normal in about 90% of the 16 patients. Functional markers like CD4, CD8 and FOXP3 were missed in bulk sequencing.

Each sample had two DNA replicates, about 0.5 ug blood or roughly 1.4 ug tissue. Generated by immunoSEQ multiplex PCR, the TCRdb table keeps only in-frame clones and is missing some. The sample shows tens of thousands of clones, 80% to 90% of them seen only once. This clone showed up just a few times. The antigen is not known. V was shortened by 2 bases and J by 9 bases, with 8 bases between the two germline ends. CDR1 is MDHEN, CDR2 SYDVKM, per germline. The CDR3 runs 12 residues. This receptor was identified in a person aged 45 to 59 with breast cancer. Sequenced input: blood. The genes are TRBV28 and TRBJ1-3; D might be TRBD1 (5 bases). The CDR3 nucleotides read TGTGCCAGCAGTTTAGGGGGGGTCACCATATATTTT. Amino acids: CASSLGGVTIYF.